The clone carrying this T cell receptor (beta chain) shows up as medium-sized by frequency. Its antigen is undetermined. Carbamazepine had induced Stevens-Johnson syndrome or toxic epidermal necrolysis in the sequenced donors. The sample is drawn from a study of T cells in severe cutaneous drug reactions. Whole-study context: Patients in acute or recovery stage gave blister fluids/cells and PBMC. Overall study findings and caveats: TRBV12-4 use rose strongly in carbamazepine-induced Stevens-Johnson syndrome or toxic epidermal necrolysis, averaging about 30% in blister cells and 4% to 6% in PBMC. One public TCRbeta CDR3 appeared in all seven blister samples, averaging about 15%.

Bulk and single-cell libraries used iRepertoire multiplex PCR with TCR subtype-specific primers. Following a re-call of the multiplex PCR reads, TCRdb has one entry per CDR3 protein and lacks DNA. This sample's clone table lists around 4,200 distinct CDR3 sequences. Germline V CDR1 and CDR2: MNHEY, SVGAGI. CDR3 length: 13 amino acids. The TCR was taken from a human donor with Stevens-Johnson syndrome, a severe cutaneous drug reaction. Sequencing was performed on PBMCs. The chain is built from TRBV6-5 and TRBJ1-6. CDR3: CASRTDLSSPLHF.